Below, 16 T cell receptor beta chains from the same sample are listed, as sequenced in a study of Ad26.COV2.S vaccination and SARS-CoV-2 variants. Treatment here: 15 to 20 received Ad26.COV2.S at low or high dose, single or two shots; roughly five received placebo; per-sample allocation not given. Day 63 after the first vaccine or placebo injection was the time point for sampling. Assay used: immunoSEQ multiplex PCR; TCRdb lists only in-frame clones, some missing. The table has 400,000 to 450,000 clones, around 90% seen once. The sample was peripheral blood, taken in a trial of Ad26.COV2.S vaccine versus placebo. Receptors originate from a person between 18 and 60 years old who received the Ad26.COV2.S COVID-19 vaccine or a placebo.

The genes are TRBV10-2 and TRBJ1-6, with D tentatively TRBD1 (5 bases). The CDR3 is 17 residues long. Germline assignment: CDR1 WSHSY and CDR2 SAAADI. The V and J ends lost 5 bases and 0 bases respectively, with 14 bases between them. The CDR3 region has the DNA TGCGCCAGCAGTCGGGGACGCGCGAGCTCCTATAATTCACCCCTCCACTTT. As protein: CASSRGRASSYNSPLHF.

V and J are TRBV4-3 and TRBJ1-2; D is uncertain. V was pared by 0 bases and J by 3 bases, with 11 bases between. This CDR3 contains 15 residues. CDR1 is LGHNA and CDR2 is YSLEER in the germline V gene. The chain's CDR3 is CASSQDRTAHYGYTF. The CDR3 coding sequence is TGCGCCAGCAGCCAAGATCGAACAGCCCACTATGGCTACACCTTC.

This clone was observed a handful of times. The chain links TRBV6-5 to TRBJ1-1; D remains unclear. CDR1 MNHEY and CDR2 SVGAGI come from the germline V gene. The CDR3 is made up of 11 amino acids. The V gene lost 6 bases and the J gene lost 2 bases, with 4 bases spanning the gap. Here the CDR3 DNA reads TGTGCCAGCAGGGCAAACACTGAAGCTTTCTTT. As protein: CASRANTEAFF.

The chain recombines TRBV19 with TRBJ2-7, with D tentatively TRBD1 (5 bases). The CDR3 extends over 13 amino acids. Germline V gene sequence: CDR1 LNHDA, CDR2 SQIVND (reference sequence). Trimming removed 3 bases from V and 6 bases from J, with 12 bases in between. CDR3 sequence: CASSIQGVGEQYF. CDR3 nucleotides: TGTGCCAGTAGTATCCAAGGGGTTGGCGAGCAGTACTTC.

This clone has only a few counts. V usage is TRBV7-9 and J usage is TRBJ2-7; D remains unclear. Trimming took off 4 bases at V and 7 bases at J, with 11 bases between the two ends. The CDR3 contains 12 residues. Germline CDR1 is SEHNR and CDR2 is FQNEAQ (reference sequence). The CDR3 loop is CASSSSMGEQYF. CDR3 DNA sequence: TGTGCCAGCAGCTCTTCAATGGGTGAGCAGTACTTC.

The chain recombines TRBV7-6 with TRBJ2-2; D unclear. The germline V gene has CDR1 SGHVS and CDR2 FNYEAQ. V was cut by 3 bases and J by 0 bases, with 14 bases left in between. The CDR3 length is 17 residues. The CDR3: CASSFLRLGTNTGELFF. In nucleotides, the CDR3 is TGTGCCAGCAGCTTTCTCAGGCTGGGGACGAACACCGGGGAGCTGTTTTTT.

The gene calls are TRBV27 and TRBJ2-4; no definite D call. Trimming took 8 bases from V and 3 from J, leaving 11 bases between them. The germline gives CDR1 MNHEY, CDR2 SMNVEV (reference sequence). This CDR3 is 13 amino acids long. As DNA, the CDR3 is TGTGCCAGCGCCCTCACGGGCAAAAACATTCAGTACTTC. The encoded protein is CASALTGKNIQYF.

The genes are TRBV6-5 and TRBJ2-1, with TRBD2 identical over 11 bases. The germline gives CDR1 MNHEY, CDR2 SVGAGI. The CDR3 is 15 amino acids. J lost 3 bases, V lost 8 bases, and 6 bases had no gene match. The CDR3 here is CASQTSGANYNEQFF. The CDR3 coding sequence is TGTGCCAGCCAGACTAGCGGGGCCAACTACAATGAGCAGTTCTTC.

This sequence joins TRBV4-3 and TRBJ2-2; 9 nucleotides line up with TRBD2. The V and J ends lost 0 bases and 6 bases, in that order; junction bases with no gene match: 11. The CDR3 covers 18 residues. The germline gives CDR1 LGHNA, CDR2 YSLEER. The CDR3 is CASSQEGLAGLRAGELFF. The CDR3 nucleotides read TGCGCCAGCAGCCAAGAGGGGCTAGCGGGACTGAGGGCCGGGGAGCTGTTTTTT.

The chain uses TRBV25-1 and TRBJ2-3; D ambiguous. Germline CDR1 reads MGHDK; CDR2 reads SYGVNS. Trimming shortened V by 6 bases and J by 3 bases, and 7 bases separated the two germline ends. This CDR3 has 12 residues. The CDR3 DNA sequence: TGTGCCAGCAGAGACCAGACAGATACGCAGTATTTT. Translating gives CASRDQTDTQYF.

A few counts support this clone. V and J are TRBV7-9 and TRBJ2-5; 9 positions match TRBD2. The junction had 9 bases not matched to a gene; V was cut back by 2 bases and J by 2 bases. The CDR3 consists of 17 residues. Germline-derived CDR1 and CDR2 are SEHNR and FQNEAQ (reference sequence). The CDR3 DNA reads TGTGCCAGCAGCTTAAGGTTTGCGGGAGGGCCTCAAGAGACCCAGTACTTC. Its protein product is CASSLRFAGGPQETQYF.

The chain employs TRBV7-9 and TRBJ2-7; D gene unclear. The V end was cut by 5 bases, the J end by 6 bases, with 8 bases between. This CDR3 is 11 amino acids long. Looked up from germline, CDR1 is SEHNR and CDR2 is FQNEAQ (reference sequence). CDR3 DNA sequence: TGTGCCAGCAGCCCCGTTCGCGAGCAGTACTTC. Its translation is CASSPVREQYF.

This CDR3 is CASSPGQGNEKLFF. CDR3 in DNA: TGTGCCAGCTCACCGGGACAGGGGAATGAAAAACTGTTTTTT. This chain links TRBV18 with TRBJ1-4, with 10 bases that match TRBD1. The CDR3 totals 14 residues. In germline, CDR1 is KGHSH, CDR2 LQKENI. J gave up 5 bases and V 3 bases, and 0 bases lay outside the gene matches. Combining the CDR3 with reference TRBV18 and TRBJ1-4 gives the whole variable domain NAGVMQNPRHLVRRRGQEARLRCSPMKGHSHVYWYRQLPEEGLKFMVYLQKENIIDESGMPKERFSAEFPKEGPSILRIQQVVRGDSAAYFCASSPGQGNEKLFFGSGTQLSVL.

The rearrangement uses TRBV7-4 and TRBJ2-7; D is perhaps TRBD2 (6 bases). V gave up 3 bases and J gave up 3 bases, with 15 bases separating them. In germline, CDR1 is SGHVT, CDR2 SQSDAQ. The CDR3 has 15 amino acids. CDR3 protein: CASSFREESLYEQYF. The CDR3 DNA follows: TGTGCCAGCAGCTTCAGGGAGGAGTCCCTCTACGAGCAGTACTTC.

The chain is built from TRBV9 and TRBJ2-7; D perhaps matches TRBD2 (5 bases). The CDR3 is 15 residues long. The V and J ends lost 4 bases and 0 bases respectively, with 14 bases between them. The germline V gene encodes CDR1 SGDLS and CDR2 YYNGEE. This CDR3 is CASSPRTGSSYEQYF. The CDR3 nucleotides are TGTGCCAGCAGCCCCAGGACTGGAAGCTCCTACGAGCAGTACTTC.

This chain uses TRBV5-1 with TRBJ2-7; 7 nucleotides match TRBD1. This CDR3 is 15 amino acids long. Unmatched junction bases numbered 8, after V lost 0 bases and J lost 5 bases. The germline CDR1 and CDR2 sequences are SGHRS and YFSETQ. This chain's CDR3 is CASSLVGGDIHEQYF. The CDR3, as DNA: TGCGCCAGCAGCTTGGTAGGGGGCGACATCCACGAGCAGTACTTC.